The sequence of this T cell receptor (beta chain) was determined in a study of metastatic and nonmetastatic thyroid tumors. Study-wide context: Comparison of repertoires was carried out across blood and tumor or nodule tissue from malignant and benign thyroid patients.

The study's findings and limits: According to reports, the diversity of TCR beta was significantly higher in malignant thyroid tumors than in benign nodules, and this held in both blood and tumor samples.

The CDR3 runs to 19 residues. Unmatched junction bases numbered 17, after V lost 0 bases and J lost 11 bases. CDR1 and CDR2 (germline): SGHDT, YYEEEE. Each patient went into thyroid surgery without having received any treatment. Concerning this clone: Its antigen remains unknown.

Through MiXCR, TCRdb re-clonotyped the PCR reads. The table records about 9,500 clones, about 30% of them present only once. The sequence derives from a female donor with papillary thyroid cancer or a benign thyroid nodule (not recorded which). Some clones in this sample may be carry-over from other donors' samples. Material: tumor tissue. The chain combines TRBV5-6 with TRBJ2-2; 12 bases agree with TRBD2. In nucleotides, the CDR3 is TGTGCCAGCAGCTTGGTACGGGCTAGCGGGAGGGCCCTCGCCGTAGAGCTGTTTTTT. Its protein product is CASSLVRASGRALAVELFF.